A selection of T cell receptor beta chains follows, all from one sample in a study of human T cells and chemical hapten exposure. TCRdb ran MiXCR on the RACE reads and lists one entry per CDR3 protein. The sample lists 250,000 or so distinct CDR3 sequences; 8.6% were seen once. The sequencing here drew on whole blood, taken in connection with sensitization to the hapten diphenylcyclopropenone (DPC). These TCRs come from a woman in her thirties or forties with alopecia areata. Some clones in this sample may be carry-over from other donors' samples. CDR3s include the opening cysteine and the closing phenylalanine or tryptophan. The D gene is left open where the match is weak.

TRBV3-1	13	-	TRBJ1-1	CASSQDRAVEAFF
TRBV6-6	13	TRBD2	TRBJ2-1	CASREREGLEQFF
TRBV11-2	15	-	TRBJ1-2	CASSFNRVRGSGYTF
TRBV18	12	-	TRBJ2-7	CASSPSSDEQYF
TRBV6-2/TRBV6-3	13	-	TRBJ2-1	CAGGAGEYNEQFF
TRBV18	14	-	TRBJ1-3	CASSLGDTGNTIYF
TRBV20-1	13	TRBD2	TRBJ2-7	CSAPRLAGVEQYF
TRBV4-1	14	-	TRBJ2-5	CASSQAGTPETQYF
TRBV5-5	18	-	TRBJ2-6	CASSRTTGQFSGANVLTF
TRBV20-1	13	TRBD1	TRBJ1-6	CSAIGQGGSPLHF
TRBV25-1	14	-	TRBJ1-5	CASKDRQGNQPQHF
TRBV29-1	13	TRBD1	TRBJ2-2	CSADRDNTGELFF
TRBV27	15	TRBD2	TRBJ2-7	CASSLSAGGSYEQYF
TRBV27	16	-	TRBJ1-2	CASSLFGQLTVEGYTF
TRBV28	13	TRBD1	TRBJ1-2	CASSLDRGDGYTF
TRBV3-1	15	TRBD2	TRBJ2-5	CASSQTSGGQETQYF
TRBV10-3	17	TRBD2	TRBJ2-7	CAISAGLAGANAAEQYF
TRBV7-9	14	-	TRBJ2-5	CASSPFGGQETQYF
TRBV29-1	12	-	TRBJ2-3	CSAVLGPDTQYF
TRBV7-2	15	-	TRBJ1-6	CASSLAQGGGSPLHF
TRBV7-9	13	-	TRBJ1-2	CASTPQGRSGYTF
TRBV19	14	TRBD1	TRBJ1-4	CASSNRGPNEKLFF
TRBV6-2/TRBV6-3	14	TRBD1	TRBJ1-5	CASSRGTVSQPQHF
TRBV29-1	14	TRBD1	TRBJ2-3	CSVAQGQGTDTQYF
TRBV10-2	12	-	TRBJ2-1	CASSAAGNEQFF
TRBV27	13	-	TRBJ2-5	CASSPTKSETQYF
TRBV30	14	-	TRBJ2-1	CAWSIHRERNEQFF
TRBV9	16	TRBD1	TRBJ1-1	CASSVTGTVYGTEAFF
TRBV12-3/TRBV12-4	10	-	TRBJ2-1	CASAYNEQFF
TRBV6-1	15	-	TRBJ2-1	CASPPTPRSDNEQFF
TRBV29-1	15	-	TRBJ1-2	CSVAHYGTSNYGYTF
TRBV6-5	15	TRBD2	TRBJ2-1	CASSYSWRGYNEQFF
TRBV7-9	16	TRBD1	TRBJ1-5	CASSSHRGRRNQPQHF
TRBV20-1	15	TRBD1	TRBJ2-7	CSASPGTGPSGRQYF
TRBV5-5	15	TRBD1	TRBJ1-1	CASSGGQVLNTEAFF
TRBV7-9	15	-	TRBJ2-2	CASSSGSLNTGELFF
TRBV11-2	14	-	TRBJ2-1	CASSPRRGDNEQFF
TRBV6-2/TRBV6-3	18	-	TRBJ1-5	CASSTEPPGHYSNQPQHF
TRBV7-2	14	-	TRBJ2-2	CASSTGLVTGELFF
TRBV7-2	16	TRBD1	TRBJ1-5	CASSLEGQVSNQPQHF
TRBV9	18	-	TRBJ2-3	CASSTRFTSGAYTDTQYF
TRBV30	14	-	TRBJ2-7	CACTELYPPLEQYF
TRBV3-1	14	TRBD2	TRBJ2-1	CASRLSSGNNEQFF
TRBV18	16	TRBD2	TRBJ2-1	CASSPWTSGRLFEQFF
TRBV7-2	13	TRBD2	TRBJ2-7	CASRGGAAYEQYF
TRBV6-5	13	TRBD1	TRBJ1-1	CASTATGETEAFF
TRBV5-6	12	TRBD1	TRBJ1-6	CASGQAGSPLHF
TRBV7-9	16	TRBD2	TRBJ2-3	CASPLGAGGGADTQYF
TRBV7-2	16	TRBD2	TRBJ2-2	CASSLGLAGVGGELFF
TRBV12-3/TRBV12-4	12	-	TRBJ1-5	CASSFWGFPQHF
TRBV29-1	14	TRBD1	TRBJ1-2	CSVFTGTGGLGYTF
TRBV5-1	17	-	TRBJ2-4	CASSRDQRGGAKNIQYF
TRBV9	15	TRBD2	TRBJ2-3	CASRAGGRVSDTQYF
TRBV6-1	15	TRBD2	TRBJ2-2	CASIYSSGLAGELFF
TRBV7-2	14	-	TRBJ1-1	CASSGSGGQKQAFF
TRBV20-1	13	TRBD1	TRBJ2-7	CSAHRDRSYEQYF
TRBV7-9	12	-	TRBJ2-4	CASQGGLDIQYF